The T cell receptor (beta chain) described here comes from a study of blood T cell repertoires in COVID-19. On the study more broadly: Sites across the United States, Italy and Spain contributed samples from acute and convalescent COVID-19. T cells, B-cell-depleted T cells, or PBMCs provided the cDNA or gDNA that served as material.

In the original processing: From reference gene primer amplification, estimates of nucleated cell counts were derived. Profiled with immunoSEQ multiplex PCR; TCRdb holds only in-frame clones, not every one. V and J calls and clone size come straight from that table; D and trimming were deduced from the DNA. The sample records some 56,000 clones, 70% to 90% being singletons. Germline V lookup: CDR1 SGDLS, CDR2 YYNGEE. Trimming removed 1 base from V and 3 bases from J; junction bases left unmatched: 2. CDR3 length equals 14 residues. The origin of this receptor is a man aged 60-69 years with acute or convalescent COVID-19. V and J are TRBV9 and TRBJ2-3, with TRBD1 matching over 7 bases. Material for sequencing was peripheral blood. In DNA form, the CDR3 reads TGTGCCAGCAGCGTACGACAGGGTACAGATACGCAGTATTTT. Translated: CASSVRQGTDTQYF.